The 19 T cell receptor beta chains given below trace back to one sample, sequenced in a study of shared clonotypes between healthy human individuals. Naive CD8 populations comprised CD45RO-negative cells positively selected for CCR7, excluding terminally differentiated effector memory CD45RA+ cells. Only in-frame clones appear in the TCRdb table, and some are missing; sequencing was by immunoSEQ multiplex PCR. The table records hundreds of thousands of clones, approximately 96% of them present only once. Material: naive CD8+ T cells sorted from blood. The receptor set was obtained from a woman aged 30 to 39 in good health.

The rearrangement links TRBV19 to TRBJ2-7; D is uncertain. The V end lost 5 bases, the J end lost 7 bases, and 15 bases lay between the germline ends. This CDR3 contains 13 residues. CDR1 LNHDA and CDR2 SQIVND come from the germline V gene (reference sequence). The CDR3 region is CASSGRRVDEQYF. The CDR3 DNA reads as TGTGCCAGTAGTGGCCGTCGGGTAGATGAGCAGTACTTC.

The V and J genes are TRBV6-1 and TRBJ2-3, with TRBD1 identical over 9 bases. Looked up from germline, CDR1 is MNHNS and CDR2 is SASEGT. With 6 bases clipped from V and 5 bases from J, the junction kept 6 bases outside the gene matches. This CDR3 spans 14 amino acids. The CDR3 DNA follows: TGTGCCAGCAGCCTGGGACAGGGACAAGATACGCAGTATTTT. Its translation: CASSLGQGQDTQYF.

This clone appeared a single time. The CDR3 DNA sequence: TGTGCCAGCAGGGGGGACAGGTTCTACGAGCAGTACTTC. Translating it yields CASRGDRFYEQYF. The chain combines TRBV27 with TRBJ2-5; 8 nucleotides line up with TRBD1. The J call may be wrong; the DNA end is better matched by TRBJ2-7. The CDR3 has 13 amino acids. Germline CDR1 reads MNHEY; CDR2 reads SMNVEV (reference sequence).

The chain links TRBV29-1 to TRBJ2-1; maybe TRBD2 (6 bases). CDR1 and CDR2 from the germline V gene are SQVTM and ANQGSEA. The CDR3 loop spans 14 amino acids. The ends were cut back, 1 base at V and 2 bases at J, with 9 bases in the middle. DNA for the CDR3: TGCAGCGTTGAAGCGGGAGTTACCTACAATGAGCAGTTCTTC. Amino acids: CSVEAGVTYNEQFF.

The chain recombines TRBV19 with TRBJ2-1; 10 nucleotides line up with TRBD2. V lost 7 bases and J lost 2; bases outside the gene matches: 5. The CDR3 is 15 amino acids. Germline values: CDR1 LNHDA, CDR2 SQIVND (reference sequence). CDR3 nucleotides: TGTGCCAGTACCGAGGGACTAGCGCCCTACAATGAGCAGTTCTTC. Translated, it gives CASTEGLAPYNEQFF.

The V call is TRBV27, the J call TRBJ2-7, with a weak D call TRBD2 (6 bases). Germline V lookup: CDR1 MNHEY, CDR2 SMNVEV (reference sequence). Between the trimmed V and J ends, which lost 6 bases and 3 bases, there was a span of 15 bases. CDR3 length: 14 amino acids. DNA of the CDR3: TGTGCCAGCAGGGAGGGACTTCCAAACTACGAGCAGTACTTC. Amino acids: CASREGLPNYEQYF.

On this clone: Other DNA sequences in this specimen translate into the identical CDR3. The CDR3 DNA sequence: TGTGCCAGCAGCGTTGCGGGTACCAGCACAGATACGCAGTATTTT. As protein: CASSVAGTSTDTQYF. V gene TRBV9 combines with J gene TRBJ2-3; D perhaps matches TRBD2 (5 bases). The V gene lost 2 bases and the J gene lost 0 bases, with 10 bases spanning the gap. CDR1 SGDLS and CDR2 YYNGEE come from the germline V gene. The CDR3 runs to 15 residues.

The chain links TRBV7-4 to TRBJ1-1; D is undetermined. This CDR3 comprises 14 residues. Germline loops: CDR1 SGHVT, CDR2 SQSDAQ. V was clipped by 5 bases and J by 0 bases, with 10 bases between them. The CDR3: CASSTDWVNTEAFF. The CDR3 region has the DNA TGTGCCAGCAGCACCGATTGGGTGAACACTGAAGCTTTCTTT.

CDR3 sequence reads: CASSYRAYEKLFF. The CDR3 nucleotides are TGTGCCAGCAGTTACAGGGCTTATGAAAAACTGTTTTTT. The chain joins TRBV28 to TRBJ1-4, with D possibly being TRBD1 (6 bases). The CDR3 has 13 amino acids. The V and J ends lost 4 bases and 6 bases respectively, with 9 bases between them. The germline CDR1 and CDR2 sequences are MDHEN and SYDVKM.

This sequence joins TRBV6-1 and TRBJ2-7; D is ambiguous. This CDR3 spans 14 amino acids. V gave up 2 bases and J gave up 3 bases, with 11 bases separating them. Germline CDR1 is MNHNS and CDR2 is SASEGT. CDR3: CASSENGFFYEQYF. The CDR3 nucleotides read TGTGCCAGCAGTGAAAACGGGTTTTTCTACGAGCAGTACTTC.

The CDR3 protein is CASSGDRAPFSYEQYF. CDR3 coding DNA: TGTGCCAGCAGTGGGGACAGAGCCCCCTTTTCCTACGAGCAGTACTTC. J is TRBJ2-7 and V is TRBV6-1, with 7 bases identical to TRBD1. V lost 4 bases, J lost 1 base, and 10 bases stayed unmatched. The CDR3 has 16 amino acids. Looked up from germline, CDR1 is MNHNS and CDR2 is SASEGT.

V and J are TRBV7-9 and TRBJ1-1, with 8 nucleotides matching TRBD1. CDR3 length: 14 amino acids. With V trimmed by 5 bases and J by 3 bases, 5 bases remained unmatched. The V gene's germline CDR1 is SEHNR and CDR2 FQNEAQ (reference sequence). The CDR3 nucleotides read TGTGCCAGCAGCCCTACAGGGGGTGACACTGAAGCTTTCTTT. This translates into CASSPTGGDTEAFF.

The chain recombines TRBV27 with TRBJ2-3, with unresolved D. Deletions cut 5 bases from V and 6 bases from J, with 12 bases between. The CDR3 has 13 amino acids. Per the germline V gene, CDR1 is MNHEY and CDR2 is SMNVEV (reference sequence). Written as DNA, the CDR3 is TGTGCCAGCAGTCCACCGGCCTGGGATACGCAGTATTTT. Translating gives CASSPPAWDTQYF.

The rearrangement joins TRBV7-2 to TRBJ2-7; possibly TRBD1 for D (6 bases). Germline V lookup: CDR1 SGHTA, CDR2 FQGNSA. This CDR3 contains 15 residues. V was clipped by 3 bases and J by 2 bases, with 14 bases between them. The CDR3 nucleotides are TGTGCCAGCAGCTTGAATGGGGACATCCCCTACGAGCAGTACTTC. Residues: CASSLNGDIPYEQYF.

The V and J genes are TRBV2 and TRBJ2-5; 10 nucleotides align to TRBD2. The J call may not be correct, given that the DNA end is closer to TRBJ2-7. This CDR3 has 15 amino acids. From germline, CDR1 is SNHLY and CDR2 FYNNEI. This CDR3 is CASRTASGSSYEQYF. CDR3 DNA: TGTGCCAGCAGAACGGCTAGCGGGAGCTCCTACGAGCAGTACTTC.

V usage is TRBV28 and J usage is TRBJ1-6; D gene unclear. Germline assignment: CDR1 MDHEN and CDR2 SYDVKM. This CDR3 contains 12 residues. Trimming left V 6 bases short and J 14 bases short, with 14 bases between. The CDR3 reads CASRGVEMTLHF. The CDR3 nucleotides are TGTGCCAGCAGGGGCGTGGAGATGACCCTCCACTTT.

The chain is built from TRBV7-4 and TRBJ2-7, with 8 nucleotides matching TRBD2. V lost 5 bases to trimming and J lost 5 bases; unmatched junction nucleotides: 8. CDR3 length equals 14 residues. CDR1 is SGHVT, CDR2 SQSDAQ, per germline. The CDR3 DNA reads TGTGCCAGCAGCCTGAGCGGGAGATACGACGAGCAGTACTTC. It translates to CASSLSGRYDEQYF.

V usage is TRBV5-1 and J usage is TRBJ2-5; 13 bases match TRBD2. The trim removed 0 bases at V and 4 bases at J, leaving 6 bases unmatched. CDR3 length: 17 amino acids. From germline, CDR1 is SGHRS and CDR2 YFSETQ. The CDR3 loop reads CASSLVLAGGRGETQYF. CDR3 coding DNA: TGCGCCAGCAGCTTGGTACTAGCGGGAGGGAGAGGAGAGACCCAGTACTTC.

This chain uses TRBV9 with TRBJ2-7; 9 bases line up with TRBD2. V gave up 0 bases and J gave up 5 bases; unmatched junction bases: 6. CDR1 is SGDLS and CDR2 is YYNGEE in the germline V gene. This CDR3 is 15 amino acids long. The CDR3 coding sequence is TGTGCCAGCAGCGTAGAGGCTAGCGGGAAAGACGAGCAGTACTTC. It specifies CASSVEASGKDEQYF.